The 28 T cell receptor beta chains given below trace back to one sample, sequenced in a study of T cells in pancreatic ductal adenocarcinoma. Selected pancreatic ductal adenocarcinoma patients had undergone surgery without neoadjuvant therapy. Sequencing used immunoSEQ multiplex PCR; TCRdb keeps in-frame clones, though not all of them. The sample has over 90,000 clones; nearly 95% are singletons. What was sequenced was PBMCs. These receptors all come from a human donor with pancreatic ductal adenocarcinoma.

Points on this clone: This sample includes further DNA sequences coding for the same CDR3. The V call is TRBV18, the J call TRBJ1-2; a weak D match, TRBD1 (5 bases). The germline V and J ends were trimmed by 2 bases and 3 bases, with 7 bases remaining between them. CDR1 is KGHSH, CDR2 LQKENI, per germline. The CDR3 loop spans 13 amino acids. The CDR3 sequence is CASSPTRDYGYTF. Written as DNA, the CDR3 is TGTGCCAGCTCACCAACCAGGGACTATGGCTACACCTTC.

This clone was detected once. The V and J genes are TRBV18 and TRBJ2-1, with 8 nucleotides matching TRBD2. Per germline, CDR1 KGHSH and CDR2 LQKENI. With 2 bases clipped from V and 4 bases from J, the junction kept 7 bases outside the gene matches. The CDR3 extends over 16 amino acids. This chain's CDR3 is CASSPRREAKYNEQFF. The CDR3, as DNA: TGTGCCAGCTCACCAAGGCGGGAGGCGAAATACAATGAGCAGTTCTTC. The full variable domain, its missing parts supplied by reference TRBV18 and TRBJ2-1, is NAGVMQNPRHLVRRRGQEARLRCSPMKGHSHVYWYRQLPEEGLKFMVYLQKENIIDESGMPKERFSAEFPKEGPSILRIQQVVRGDSAAYFCASSPRREAKYNEQFFGPGTRLTVL.

J is TRBJ1-1 and V is TRBV29-1, with a possible D match to TRBD1 (6 bases). Trimming removed 4 bases at V and 0 bases at J, with 12 bases between. The germline gives CDR1 SQVTM, CDR2 ANQGSEA. This CDR3 has 14 residues. The DNA of the CDR3 is TGCAGCGTTGGGACCGACAGGATGAACACTGAAGCTTTCTTT. This sequence encodes CSVGTDRMNTEAFF.

The genes are TRBV11-2 and TRBJ2-7, with D perhaps TRBD1 (6 bases). Trimming left V 6 bases short and J 0 bases short, with 15 bases between. The V gene's germline CDR1 is SGHAT and CDR2 FQNNGV. The CDR3 totals 15 residues. CDR3 bases: TGTGCCAGCAGGGAGACAGGATACGACTCCTACGAGCAGTACTTC. Translating gives CASRETGYDSYEQYF.

The rearrangement links TRBV5-1 to TRBJ2-3, with D perhaps TRBD1 (5 bases). Germline V gene data show CDR1 as SGHRS and CDR2 as YFSETQ. This CDR3 is built from 15 residues. Between the trimmed V and J ends, which lost 1 base and 2 bases, there was a span of 11 bases. CDR3 sequence: CASSLRPGPTDTQYF. Here the CDR3 DNA reads TGCGCCAGCAGCTTGCGTCCAGGGCCCACAGATACGCAGTATTTT.

The chain combines TRBV6-4 with TRBJ1-1, with a possible D match to TRBD1 (5 bases). Germline V gives CDR1 MRHNA, CDR2 SNTAGT. The CDR3 length is 15 residues. Trimming shortened V by 7 bases and J by 4 bases, and 19 bases separated the two germline ends. The CDR3 here is CASNTEQGPGTEAFF. The DNA of the CDR3 is TGTGCCAGCAATACGGAGCAGGGTCCCGGCACTGAAGCTTTCTTT.

V and J are TRBV28 and TRBJ2-4; the match to TRBD2 covers 10 bases. This CDR3 has 18 residues. Germline CDR1 MDHEN, CDR2 SYDVKM. The V segment lost 5 bases and the J segment 3 bases; nucleotides outside the gene matches: 13. The CDR3: CASSHLGAGGLGKNIQYF. CDR3 coding DNA: TGTGCCAGCAGTCACCTGGGAGCGGGAGGGTTGGGCAAAAACATTCAGTACTTC.

The chain carries TRBV7-2 and TRBJ2-3; the D is unclear. Trimming took off 5 bases at V and 6 bases at J, with 9 bases between the two ends. The CDR3 covers 12 residues. Looked up from germline, CDR1 is SGHTA and CDR2 is FQGNSA. The DNA for the CDR3 is TGTGCCAGCAGCCTAGACATGGATACGCAGTATTTT. Protein product: CASSLDMDTQYF. The full variable domain, with the rest looked up from reference TRBV7-2 and TRBJ2-3, is GAGVSQSPSNKVTEKGKDVELRCDPISGHTALYWYRQSLGQGLEFLIYFQGNSAPDKSGLPSDRFSAERTGGSVSTLTIQRTQQEDSAVYLCASSLDMDTQYFGPGTRLTVL.

The chain carries TRBV5-1 and TRBJ1-2; a weak D match, TRBD1 (5 bases). Germline V gives CDR1 SGHRS, CDR2 YFSETQ. Trimming pared 1 base from V and 5 bases from J, leaving 12 bases between. The CDR3 sequence is 14 residues long. As DNA, the CDR3 is TGCGCCAGCAGCTTGTCTACGGGGACTTATGGCTACACCTTC. Translating it yields CASSLSTGTYGYTF.

The chain has TRBV10-2 and TRBJ2-5, with 8 bases that match TRBD2. CDR3 length: 17 amino acids. Per germline, CDR1 WSHSY and CDR2 SAAADI. With 6 bases clipped from V and 1 base from J, the junction kept 13 bases outside the gene matches. CDR3 sequence: CASRGGGSGAFQETQYF. CDR3 nucleotides: TGCGCCAGCAGAGGGGGTGGTAGCGGGGCTTTCCAAGAGACCCAGTACTTC.

This clone was observed a handful of times. V usage is TRBV4-2 and J usage is TRBJ1-1; D is uncertain. The V and J ends lost 0 bases and 0 bases respectively, with 5 bases between them. Germline V gene data show CDR1 as LGHNA and CDR2 as YNFKEQ. The CDR3 sequence is 14 residues long. The CDR3 region has the DNA TGTGCCAGCAGCCAAGATCGGGTGAACACTGAAGCTTTCTTT. Translated: CASSQDRVNTEAFF.

V is TRBV9 and J is TRBJ2-1, with a possible D match to TRBD2 (6 bases). V lost 0 bases, J lost 7 bases, and 20 bases lay in between. Germline values: CDR1 SGDLS, CDR2 YYNGEE. The CDR3 totals 17 residues. CDR3 amino acids: CASSVAPTFSGPNEQFF. The CDR3 nucleotides are TGTGCCAGCAGCGTAGCCCCTACCTTTAGCGGACCTAATGAGCAGTTCTTC. Full variable domain (outside the CDR3, taken from reference TRBV9 and TRBJ2-1): DSGVTQTPKHLITATGQRVTLRCSPRSGDLSVYWYQQSLDQGLQFLIQYYNGEERAKGNILERFSAQQFPDLHSELNLSSLELGDSALYFCASSVAPTFSGPNEQFFGPGTRLTVL.

The rearrangement uses TRBV6-1 and TRBJ2-1; 7 positions match TRBD2. CDR3 length: 14 residues. Germline assignment: CDR1 MNHNS and CDR2 SASEGT. V shed 7 bases, J shed 8 bases, and the junction held 11 bases outside the gene matches. CDR3 sequence reads: CASTTLEGRDEQFF. The CDR3 DNA follows: TGTGCCAGCACCACCCTGGAGGGGAGGGATGAGCAGTTCTTC.

The rearrangement links TRBV7-9 to TRBJ2-1; 7 nucleotides match TRBD2. The junction had 2 bases not matched to a gene; V was cut back by 1 base and J by 8 bases. The CDR3 consists of 13 residues. Germline V gene data show CDR1 as SEHNR and CDR2 as FQNEAQ (reference sequence). The CDR3 protein is CASSLGAGDEQFF. The CDR3 DNA reads TGTGCCAGCAGCTTAGGTGCGGGAGATGAGCAGTTCTTC.

The CDR3 sequence: CASSLSGGGGQETQYF. CDR3 sequence (DNA): TGCGCCAGCAGCTTGTCAGGGGGCGGAGGTCAAGAGACCCAGTACTTC. The rearrangement links TRBV5-1 to TRBJ2-5; 8 nucleotides align to TRBD1. The CDR3 loop spans 16 amino acids. The V gene end was trimmed by 1 base and the J gene end by 2 bases; junction bases not matched to a gene: 7. Germline CDR1 is SGHRS and CDR2 is YFSETQ.

The rearrangement uses TRBV18 and TRBJ2-3, with 12 bases matching TRBD2. Looked up from germline, CDR1 is KGHSH and CDR2 is LQKENI. The CDR3 sequence is 16 residues long. V was clipped by 4 bases and J by 4 bases; unmatched bases: 6. The CDR3 nucleotides are TGTGCCAGCTCACTGACTAGCGGGAGTTCCGCAGATACGCAGTATTTT. Translating it yields CASSLTSGSSADTQYF.

The genes are TRBV28 and TRBJ2-2, with D maybe TRBD2 (5 bases). CDR1 MDHEN and CDR2 SYDVKM come from the germline V gene. Trimming stripped 7 bases from V and 0 bases from J, with 9 bases between. This CDR3 has 14 amino acids. CDR3 sequence: CASTPSPNTGELFF. The DNA of the CDR3 is TGTGCCAGCACCCCTAGCCCGAACACCGGGGAGCTGTTTTTT.

V gene TRBV7-9 combines with J gene TRBJ2-5; D remains ambiguous. This CDR3 has 14 amino acids. Trimming stripped 2 bases from V and 5 bases from J, with 12 bases between. Germline-derived CDR1 and CDR2 are SEHNR and FQNEAQ (reference sequence). CDR3 coding DNA: TGTGCCAGCAGCTTAATCGGTAGAGAGGAGACCCAGTACTTC. Its translation is CASSLIGREETQYF.

The V and J genes are TRBV30 and TRBJ2-5; TRBD1 agrees at 8 bases. In germline, CDR1 is GTSNPN, CDR2 SVGIG (reference sequence). The CDR3 loop spans 14 amino acids. The V and J ends lost 4 bases and 1 base, in that order; junction bases with no gene match: 5. This CDR3 is CAWIPDRAQETQYF. Written as DNA, the CDR3 is TGTGCCTGGATACCGGACAGGGCCCAAGAGACCCAGTACTTC.

The V and J genes are TRBV7-3 and TRBJ2-3; TRBD1 might be the D (6 bases). Germline V CDR1 and CDR2: SGHTA, FQGTGA. CDR3 length: 15 residues. V lost 0 bases and J 7 bases, leaving 14 bases between the germline ends. The CDR3 protein is CASSLTPGGQHTQYF. CDR3 nucleotide sequence: TGTGCCAGCAGCTTAACTCCTGGGGGCCAACATACGCAGTATTTT.

The chain employs TRBV18 and TRBJ2-7; a weak D match, TRBD2 (7 bases). V was clipped by 5 bases and J by 4 bases, with 12 bases between them. The CDR3 is 13 residues long. Germline lookup yields CDR1 KGHSH and CDR2 LQKENI. The CDR3 nucleotides are TGTGCCAGCTCAATGGGGGGGCGGTACGAGCAGTACTTC. This sequence encodes CASSMGGRYEQYF.

This chain uses TRBV9 with TRBJ2-1, with 11 bases identical to TRBD2. Germline lookup yields CDR1 SGDLS and CDR2 YYNGEE. The CDR3 covers 18 residues. J lost 3 bases, V lost 0 bases, and 8 bases had no gene match. CDR3 loop: CASSVVSGTSGGYNEQFF. The CDR3, as DNA: TGTGCCAGCAGCGTAGTCTCCGGAACTAGCGGGGGCTACAATGAGCAGTTCTTC.

The rearrangement links TRBV29-1 to TRBJ1-1, with D unresolved. CDR3 size: 12 residues. V lost 7 bases, J lost 3 bases, and 12 bases lay in between. The germline V gene has CDR1 SQVTM and CDR2 ANQGSEA. CDR3 region: CSASTADTEAFF. In nucleotides, the CDR3 is TGCAGCGCTTCTACAGCGGACACTGAAGCTTTCTTT.

The V call is TRBV29-1, the J call TRBJ2-1; 9 positions match TRBD2. This CDR3 is 14 amino acids long. J was trimmed by 6 bases and V by 2 bases; bases with no gene match: 5. Germline lookup yields CDR1 SQVTM and CDR2 ANQGSEA. The CDR3 reads CSVEISGRTNEQFF. CDR3 nucleotides: TGCAGCGTTGAAATCAGCGGGAGGACCAATGAGCAGTTCTTC.

The rearrangement links TRBV29-1 to TRBJ1-2, with D unresolved. This CDR3 comprises 13 residues. The V gene lost 5 bases and the J gene lost 1 base, with 11 bases spanning the gap. Per the germline V gene, CDR1 is SQVTM and CDR2 is ANQGSEA. CDR3: CSVPLNSNYGYTF. CDR3 in DNA: TGCAGCGTTCCCCTTAACAGTAACTATGGCTACACCTTC.

This chain connects TRBV6-5 to TRBJ2-5, with 9 bases identical to TRBD1. V dropped 6 bases and J dropped 5; count of bases not matched to a gene: 10. Germline V CDR1 and CDR2: MNHEY, SVGAGI. The CDR3 totals 15 residues. The CDR3, as DNA: TGTGCCAGCAGACCGTGGGGACAGGGTGGTGAGACCCAGTACTTC. Amino acids: CASRPWGQGGETQYF.

The chain links TRBV6-1 to TRBJ1-5, with 7 bases that match TRBD1. This CDR3 has 15 amino acids. Trimming took 6 bases from V and 4 from J; bases not matched to a gene: 9. CDR1 and CDR2 (germline): MNHNS, SASEGT. Here the CDR3 reads CASRNRGLGNQPQHF. The CDR3 DNA reads TGTGCCAGCAGGAACAGGGGATTGGGAAATCAGCCCCAGCATTTT.

The V gene is TRBV30, the J gene TRBJ1-5, with TRBD1 as a possible D gene (5 bases). Germline V gene lookup returns CDR1 GTSNPN and CDR2 SVGIG (reference sequence). The CDR3 runs 13 residues. Trimming took 3 bases from V and 3 from J, leaving 9 bases between them. For the CDR3, the DNA is TGTGCCTGGAGAGGGACTGACAATCAGCCCCAGCATTTT. Translation: CAWRGTDNQPQHF.